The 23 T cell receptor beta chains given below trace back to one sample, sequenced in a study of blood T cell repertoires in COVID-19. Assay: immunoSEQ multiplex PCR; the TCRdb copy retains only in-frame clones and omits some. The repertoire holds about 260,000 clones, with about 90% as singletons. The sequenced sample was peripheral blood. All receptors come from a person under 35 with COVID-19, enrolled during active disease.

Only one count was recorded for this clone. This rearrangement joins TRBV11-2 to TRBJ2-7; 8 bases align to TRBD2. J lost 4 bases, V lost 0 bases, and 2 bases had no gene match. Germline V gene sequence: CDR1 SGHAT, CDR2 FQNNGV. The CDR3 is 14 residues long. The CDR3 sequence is CASSLDGRAYEQYF. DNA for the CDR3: TGTGCCAGCAGCTTAGACGGGAGGGCGTACGAGCAGTACTTC.

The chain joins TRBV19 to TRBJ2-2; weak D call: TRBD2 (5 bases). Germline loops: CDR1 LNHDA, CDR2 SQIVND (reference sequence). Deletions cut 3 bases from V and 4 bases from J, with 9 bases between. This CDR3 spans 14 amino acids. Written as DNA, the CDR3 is TGTGCCAGTAGTATCACCGGAGGCACCGGGGAGCTGTTTTTT. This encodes CASSITGGTGELFF.

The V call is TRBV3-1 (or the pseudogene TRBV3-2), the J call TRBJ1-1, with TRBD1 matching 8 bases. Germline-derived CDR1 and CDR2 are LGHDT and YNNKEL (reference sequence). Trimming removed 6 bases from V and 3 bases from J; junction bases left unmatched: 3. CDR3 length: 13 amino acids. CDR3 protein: CASSPGQDTEAFF. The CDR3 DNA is TGTGCCAGCAGTCCGGGACAGGACACTGAAGCTTTCTTT.

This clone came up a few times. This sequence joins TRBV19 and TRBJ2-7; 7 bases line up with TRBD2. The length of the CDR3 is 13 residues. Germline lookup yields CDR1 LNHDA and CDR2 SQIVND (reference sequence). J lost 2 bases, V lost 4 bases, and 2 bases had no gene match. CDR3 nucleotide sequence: TGTGCCAGTAGTAACGGACTAGCCTACGAGCAGTACTTC. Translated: CASSNGLAYEQYF.

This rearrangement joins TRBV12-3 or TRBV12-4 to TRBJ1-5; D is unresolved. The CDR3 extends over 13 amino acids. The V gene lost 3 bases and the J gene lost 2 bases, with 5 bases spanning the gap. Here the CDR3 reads CASSFAGNQPQHF. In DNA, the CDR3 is TGTGCCAGCAGTTTTGCAGGCAATCAGCCCCAGCATTTT.

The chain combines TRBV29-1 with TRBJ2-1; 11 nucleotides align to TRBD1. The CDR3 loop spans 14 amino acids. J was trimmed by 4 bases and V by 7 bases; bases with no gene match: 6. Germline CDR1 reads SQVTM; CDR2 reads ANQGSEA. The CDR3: CSARGTGGYNEQFF. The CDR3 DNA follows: TGCAGCGCCCGCGGGACAGGGGGTTACAATGAGCAGTTCTTC.

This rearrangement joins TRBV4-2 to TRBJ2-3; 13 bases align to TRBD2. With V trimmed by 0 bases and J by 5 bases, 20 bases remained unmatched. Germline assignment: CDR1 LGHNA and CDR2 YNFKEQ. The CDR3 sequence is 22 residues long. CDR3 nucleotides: TGTGCCAGCAGCCAAGAGGAGTTCATGGTCGGACCGGGACTAGCGGGGTTAGATACGCAGTATTTT. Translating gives CASSQEEFMVGPGLAGLDTQYF.

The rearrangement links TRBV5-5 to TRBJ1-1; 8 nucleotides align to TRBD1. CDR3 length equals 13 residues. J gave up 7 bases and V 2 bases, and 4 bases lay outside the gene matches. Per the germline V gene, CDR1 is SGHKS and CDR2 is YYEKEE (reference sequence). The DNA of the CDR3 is TGTGCCAGCAGCTTCGGACAGGGAAGTGAAGCTTTCTTT. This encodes CASSFGQGSEAFF.

The CDR3 spells CASSFSGTGGEKLFF. CDR3 sequence (DNA): TGTGCCAGCAGCTTTAGCGGGACAGGGGGCGAAAAACTGTTTTTT. This chain uses TRBV5-6 with TRBJ1-4, with TRBD1 matching 12 bases. V shed 2 bases and J 8 bases; nucleotides not matched to a gene: 4. CDR1 and CDR2 from the germline V gene are SGHDT and YYEEEE. This CDR3 region has 15 residues.

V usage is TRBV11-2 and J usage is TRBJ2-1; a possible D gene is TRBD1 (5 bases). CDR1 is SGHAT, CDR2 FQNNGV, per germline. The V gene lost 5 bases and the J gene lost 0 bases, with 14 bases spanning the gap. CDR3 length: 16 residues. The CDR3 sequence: CASSPRQQSSYNEQFF. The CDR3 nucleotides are TGTGCCAGCAGCCCGAGACAGCAGAGCTCCTACAATGAGCAGTTCTTC. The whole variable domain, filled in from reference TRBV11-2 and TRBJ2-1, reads EAGVAQSPRYKIIEKRQSVAFWCNPISGHATLYWYQQILGQGPKLLIQFQNNGVVDDSQLPKDRFSAERLKGVDSTLKIQPAKLEDSAVYLCASSPRQQSSYNEQFFGPGTRLTVL.

This CDR3 reads CASSLGEGFRSPLHF. The CDR3 DNA sequence: TGTGCCAGCAGCTTAGGGGAGGGTTTCCGCTCACCCCTCCACTTT. The chain has TRBV7-2 and TRBJ1-6; no firm D call. CDR1 is SGHTA, CDR2 FQGNSA, per germline. The CDR3 contains 15 residues. The V end was cut by 1 base, the J end by 10 bases, with 14 bases between.

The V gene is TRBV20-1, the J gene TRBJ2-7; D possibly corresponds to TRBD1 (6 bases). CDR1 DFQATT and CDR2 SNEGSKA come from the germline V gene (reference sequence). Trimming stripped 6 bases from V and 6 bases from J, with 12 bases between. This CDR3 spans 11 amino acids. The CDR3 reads CSAGGSFEQYF. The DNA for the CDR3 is TGCAGTGCAGGGGGTAGCTTCGAGCAGTACTTC.

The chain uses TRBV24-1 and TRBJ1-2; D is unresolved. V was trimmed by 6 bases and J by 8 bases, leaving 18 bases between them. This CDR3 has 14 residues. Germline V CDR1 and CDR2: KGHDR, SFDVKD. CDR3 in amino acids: CATSRGILSEGYTF. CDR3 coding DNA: TGTGCCACCAGTCGAGGGATTCTAAGCGAGGGCTACACCTTC.

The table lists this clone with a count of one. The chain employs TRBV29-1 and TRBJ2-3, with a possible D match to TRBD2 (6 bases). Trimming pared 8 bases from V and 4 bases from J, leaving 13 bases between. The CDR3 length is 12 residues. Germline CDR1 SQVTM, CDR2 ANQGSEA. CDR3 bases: TGCAGCTCAGGACCGGGGGCAGATACGCAGTATTTT. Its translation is CSSGPGADTQYF.

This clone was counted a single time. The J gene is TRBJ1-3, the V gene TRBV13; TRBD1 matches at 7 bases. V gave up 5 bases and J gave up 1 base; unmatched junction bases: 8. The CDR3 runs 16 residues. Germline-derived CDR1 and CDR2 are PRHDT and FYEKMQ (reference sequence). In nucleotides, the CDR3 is TGTGCCAGCAGCCAGGGACAGTCACCTTCTGGAAACACCATATATTTT. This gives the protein CASSQGQSPSGNTIYF.

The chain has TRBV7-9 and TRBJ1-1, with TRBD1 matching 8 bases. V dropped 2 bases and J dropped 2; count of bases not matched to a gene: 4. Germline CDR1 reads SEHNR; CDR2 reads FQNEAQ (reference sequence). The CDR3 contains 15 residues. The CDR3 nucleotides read TGTGCCAGCAGCTTAACAGGGGGTGGTAACACTGAAGCTTTCTTT. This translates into CASSLTGGGNTEAFF.

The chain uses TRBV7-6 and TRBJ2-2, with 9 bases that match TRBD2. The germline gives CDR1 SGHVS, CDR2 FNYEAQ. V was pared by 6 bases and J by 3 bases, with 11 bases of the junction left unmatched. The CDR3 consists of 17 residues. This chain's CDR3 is CASSPQLAGEDTGELFF. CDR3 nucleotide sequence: TGTGCCAGCAGTCCTCAATTAGCGGGAGAGGACACCGGGGAGCTGTTTTTT.

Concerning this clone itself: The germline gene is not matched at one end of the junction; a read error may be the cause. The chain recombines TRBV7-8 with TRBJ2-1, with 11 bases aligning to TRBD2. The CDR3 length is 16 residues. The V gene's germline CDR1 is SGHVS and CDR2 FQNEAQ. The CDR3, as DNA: TGTGCCAGCAGGTTAGGGGGTAGCGGGAGGGCCCAGGAGCAGTTCTTC. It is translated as CASRLGGSGRAQEQFF.

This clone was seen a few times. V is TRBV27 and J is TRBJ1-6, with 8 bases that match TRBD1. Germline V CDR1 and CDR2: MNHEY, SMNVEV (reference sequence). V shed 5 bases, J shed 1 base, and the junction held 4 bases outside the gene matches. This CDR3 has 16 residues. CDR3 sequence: CASSPRTGSYNSPLHF. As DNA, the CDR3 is TGTGCCAGCAGTCCGAGGACAGGGTCCTATAATTCACCCCTCCACTTT.

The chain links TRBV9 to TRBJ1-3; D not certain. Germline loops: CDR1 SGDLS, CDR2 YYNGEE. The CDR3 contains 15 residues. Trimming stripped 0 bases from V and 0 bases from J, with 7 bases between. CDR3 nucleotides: TGTGCCAGCAGCGTAGACCCCGGCTCTGGAAACACCATATATTTT. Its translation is CASSVDPGSGNTIYF.

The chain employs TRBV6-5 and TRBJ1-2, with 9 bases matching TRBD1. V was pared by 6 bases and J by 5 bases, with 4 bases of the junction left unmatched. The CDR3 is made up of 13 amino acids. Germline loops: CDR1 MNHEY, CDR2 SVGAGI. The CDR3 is CASRGDREYGYTF. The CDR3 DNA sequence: TGTGCCAGCAGGGGGGACAGGGAGTATGGCTACACCTTC.

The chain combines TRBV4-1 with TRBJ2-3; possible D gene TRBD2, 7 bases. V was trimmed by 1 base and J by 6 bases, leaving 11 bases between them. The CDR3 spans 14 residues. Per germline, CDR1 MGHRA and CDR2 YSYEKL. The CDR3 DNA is TGCGCCAGCAGCCAAGTGGCGGGGGCGGATACGCAGTATTTT. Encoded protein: CASSQVAGADTQYF.

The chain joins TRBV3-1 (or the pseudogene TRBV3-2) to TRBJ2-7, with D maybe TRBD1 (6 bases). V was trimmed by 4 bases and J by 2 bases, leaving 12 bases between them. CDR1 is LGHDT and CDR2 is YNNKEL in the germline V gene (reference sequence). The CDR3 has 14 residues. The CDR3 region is CASSLRDMTYEQYF. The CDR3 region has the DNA TGTGCCAGCAGCCTCCGGGACATGACCTACGAGCAGTACTTC.